The clone carrying this TCR beta chain has just one count. Its specificity is not known. The data derive from a study of relationships among human T cell subsets. General study findings and limits: Over 55% of CD8+ cytotoxic sequences were in clones over 100 reads; regulatory and Th2 had few.

The Th1 cells were the flow-through after CD25, CD56 and CD294 bead selections. From mRNA, alpha and beta CDR3 regions were amplified using semiquantitative ARM-PCR. Exponential amplification used communal superprimers after tagged nested gene-specific primers in ARM-PCR. Each CDR3 protein is one row after TCRdb ran MiXCR on the multiplex PCR reads. Of about 13,000 distinct CDR3 sequences detected, approximately 67% appear once; the ten largest clones hold roughly 27%. Trimming at V came to 1 base and at J to 10 bases, leaving 2 bases not matched to a gene. The CDR3 has 14 residues. The germline gives CDR1 LGHNA, CDR2 YNFKEQ.

The clonotype comes from a man in his forties or fifties in good health. Material: CD4+ Th1 cells sorted from blood. The chain has TRBV4-2 and TRBJ1-6; 9 bases fit TRBD1. Here the CDR3 reads CASSQGDRDSPLHF. For the CDR3, the DNA is TGTGCCAGCAGCCAAGGGGACAGGGACTCACCCCTCCACTTT.